This T cell receptor beta chain emerged from a study of Ad26.COV2.S vaccination and SARS-CoV-2 variants. In the study overall: Intramuscular Ad26.COV2.S at 5x10^10 or 1x10^11 viral particles.

Treatment defined: some 19 received Ad26.COV2.S at low or high dose, single or two shots; about 5 received placebo; per-sample allocation not given. Samples were taken on day 63 after the first vaccine or placebo injection. Assay: immunoSEQ multiplex PCR; the TCRdb copy retains only in-frame clones and omits some. The top ten hold 2.5% to 3.5% of the sample, which has around 350,000 clones, roughly 81% seen once. The source was peripheral blood, collected in a trial of Ad26.COV2.S vaccine versus placebo. The receptor comes from a person between 18 and 65 years old who received the Ad26.COV2.S COVID-19 vaccine or a placebo.

This chain's CDR3 is CASSPTGGFIGTYFLGINYGYTF. Written as DNA, the CDR3 is TGTGCCAGCTCACCAACTGGAGGTTTTATTGGGACCTACTTCCTAGGGATTAACTATGGCTACACCTTC. The chain carries TRBV18 and TRBJ1-2; D may be TRBD1 (5 bases). CDR3 length: 23 residues. Per germline, CDR1 KGHSH and CDR2 LQKENI. V lost 2 bases, J lost 1 base, and 35 bases lay in between.